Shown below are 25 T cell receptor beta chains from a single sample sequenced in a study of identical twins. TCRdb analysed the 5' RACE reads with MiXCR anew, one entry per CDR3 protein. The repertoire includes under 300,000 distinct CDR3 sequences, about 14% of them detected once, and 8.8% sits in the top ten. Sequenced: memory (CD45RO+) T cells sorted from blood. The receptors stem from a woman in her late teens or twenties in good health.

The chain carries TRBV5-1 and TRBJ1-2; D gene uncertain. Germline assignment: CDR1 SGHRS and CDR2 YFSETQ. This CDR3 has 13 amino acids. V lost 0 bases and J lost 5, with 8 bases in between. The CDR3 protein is CASSLAHNYGYTF. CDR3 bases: TGCGCCAGCAGCTTGGCCCACAATTATGGCTACACCTTC.

The CDR3 sequence: CATLPFARTYEQYF. CDR3 DNA: TGTGCCACACTACCGTTTGCGCGGACCTACGAGCAGTACTTC. V usage is TRBV6-1 and J usage is TRBJ2-7; D gene unclear. Germline V gene data show CDR1 as MNHNS and CDR2 as SASEGT. V was cut by 10 bases and J by 2 bases, with 18 bases left in between. The length of the CDR3 is 14 residues.

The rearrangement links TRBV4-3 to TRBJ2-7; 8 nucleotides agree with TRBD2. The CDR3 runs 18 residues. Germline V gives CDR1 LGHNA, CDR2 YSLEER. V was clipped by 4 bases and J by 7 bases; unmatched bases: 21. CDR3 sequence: CASSPGWAGGTSPGEQYF. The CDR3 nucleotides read TGCGCCAGCAGCCCAGGGTGGGCGGGAGGTACCTCCCCGGGAGAGCAGTACTTC.

CDR3 sequence (DNA): TGTGCCAGCAGCGGAGCGAAGGGACACTCCCTTAATACGCAGTATTTT. This gives the protein CASSGAKGHSLNTQYF. This chain joins TRBV7-8 and TRBJ2-3, with D possibly matching TRBD1 (6 bases). The CDR3 has 16 amino acids. V gave up 5 bases and J gave up 7 bases, with 22 bases separating them. Germline V CDR1 and CDR2: SGHVS, FQNEAQ.

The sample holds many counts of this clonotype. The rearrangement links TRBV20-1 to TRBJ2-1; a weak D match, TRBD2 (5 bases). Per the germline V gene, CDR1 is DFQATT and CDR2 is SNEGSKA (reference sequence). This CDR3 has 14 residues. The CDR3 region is CRARASWGSDEQFF. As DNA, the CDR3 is TGCAGGGCTCGGGCTAGCTGGGGTAGTGATGAGCAGTTCTTC.

The CDR3, as DNA: TGCAGCGCCTATGACAGGGACCGATATGGCTACACCTTC. Residues: CSAYDRDRYGYTF. The V and J genes are TRBV29-1 and TRBJ1-2; 7 bases agree with TRBD1. Germline lookup yields CDR1 SQVTM and CDR2 ANQGSEA. With 7 bases clipped from V and 5 bases from J, the junction kept 10 bases outside the gene matches. The CDR3 is 13 amino acids.

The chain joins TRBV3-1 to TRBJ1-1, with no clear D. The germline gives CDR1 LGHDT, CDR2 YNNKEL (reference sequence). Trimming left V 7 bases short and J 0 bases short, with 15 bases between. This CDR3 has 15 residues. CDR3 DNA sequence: TGTGCCAGCATTCAAACGGGCCGCCTGAACACTGAAGCTTTCTTT. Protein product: CASIQTGRLNTEAFF.

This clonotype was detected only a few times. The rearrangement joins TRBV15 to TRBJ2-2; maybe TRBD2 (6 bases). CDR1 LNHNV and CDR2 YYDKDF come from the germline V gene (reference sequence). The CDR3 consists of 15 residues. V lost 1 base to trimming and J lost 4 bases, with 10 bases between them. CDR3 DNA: TGTGCCACCAGCAGAGGACTAGGAGGCACCGGGGAGCTGTTTTTT. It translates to CATSRGLGGTGELFF.

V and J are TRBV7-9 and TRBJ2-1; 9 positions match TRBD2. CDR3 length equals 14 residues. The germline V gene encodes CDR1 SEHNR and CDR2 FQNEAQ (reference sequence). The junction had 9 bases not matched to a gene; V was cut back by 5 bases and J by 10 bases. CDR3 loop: CASSAGTSSGEQFF. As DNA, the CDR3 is TGTGCCAGCAGCGCCGGGACTAGCTCGGGAGAGCAGTTCTTC.

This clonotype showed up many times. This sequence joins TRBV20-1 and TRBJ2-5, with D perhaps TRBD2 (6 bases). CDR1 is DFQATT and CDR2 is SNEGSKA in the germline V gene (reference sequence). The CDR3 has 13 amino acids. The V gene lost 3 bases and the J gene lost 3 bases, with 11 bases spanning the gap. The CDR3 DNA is TGCAGTGCTAGGTGGCGGGGCGAAGAGACCCAGTACTTC. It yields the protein CSARWRGEETQYF.

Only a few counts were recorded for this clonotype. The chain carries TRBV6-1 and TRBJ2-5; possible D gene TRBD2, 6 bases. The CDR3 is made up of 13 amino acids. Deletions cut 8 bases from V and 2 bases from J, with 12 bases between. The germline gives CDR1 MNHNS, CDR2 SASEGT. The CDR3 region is CASEEGAQETQYF. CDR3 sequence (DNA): TGTGCCAGCGAGGAGGGAGCACAAGAGACCCAGTACTTC.

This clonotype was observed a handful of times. CDR3 amino acids: CASSFNTGRSTEAFF. CDR3 nucleotides: TGTGCCAGCAGTTTTAATACAGGGAGGAGCACTGAAGCTTTCTTT. The V gene is TRBV12-3 or TRBV12-4, the J gene TRBJ1-1; weak D call: TRBD1 (6 bases). Trimming took 3 bases from V and 4 from J, leaving 15 bases between them. The CDR3 has 15 amino acids.

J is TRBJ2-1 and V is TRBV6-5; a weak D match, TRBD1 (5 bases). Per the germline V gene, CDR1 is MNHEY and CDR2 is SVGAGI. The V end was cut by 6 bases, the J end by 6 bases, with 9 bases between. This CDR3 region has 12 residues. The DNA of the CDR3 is TGTGCCAGCAGCCACCAGGGCAATGAGCAGTTCTTC. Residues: CASSHQGNEQFF.

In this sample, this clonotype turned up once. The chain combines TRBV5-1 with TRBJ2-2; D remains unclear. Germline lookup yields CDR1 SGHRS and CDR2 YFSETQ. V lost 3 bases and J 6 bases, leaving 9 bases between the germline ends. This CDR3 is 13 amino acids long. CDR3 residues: CASSSGPPGELFF. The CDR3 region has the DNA TGCGCCAGCAGCTCCGGACCGCCCGGGGAGCTGTTTTTT.

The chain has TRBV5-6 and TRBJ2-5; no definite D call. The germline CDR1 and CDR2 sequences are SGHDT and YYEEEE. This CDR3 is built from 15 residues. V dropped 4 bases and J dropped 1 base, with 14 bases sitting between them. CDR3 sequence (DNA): TGTGCCAGCAGCGGAAATTTGGATCCCCAAGAGACCCAGTACTTC. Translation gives CASSGNLDPQETQYF.

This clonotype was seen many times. The CDR3 bases are TGTGCCAGCAGCTTGGCCGTTGGGACGGGCAATCAGCCCCAGCATTTT. Its protein product is CASSLAVGTGNQPQHF. The chain couples TRBV5-5 to TRBJ1-5, with a weak D call TRBD1 (5 bases). V gave up 0 bases and J gave up 2 bases, with 12 bases separating them. The germline CDR1 and CDR2 sequences are SGHKS and YYEKEE (reference sequence). The CDR3 spans 16 residues.

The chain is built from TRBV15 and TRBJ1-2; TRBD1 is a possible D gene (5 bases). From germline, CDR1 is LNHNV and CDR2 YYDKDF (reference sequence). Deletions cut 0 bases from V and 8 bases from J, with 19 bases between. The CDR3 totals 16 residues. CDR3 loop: CATSRDVEKGRWGYTF. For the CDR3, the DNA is TGTGCCACCAGCAGAGATGTGGAGAAGGGACGGTGGGGCTACACCTTC.

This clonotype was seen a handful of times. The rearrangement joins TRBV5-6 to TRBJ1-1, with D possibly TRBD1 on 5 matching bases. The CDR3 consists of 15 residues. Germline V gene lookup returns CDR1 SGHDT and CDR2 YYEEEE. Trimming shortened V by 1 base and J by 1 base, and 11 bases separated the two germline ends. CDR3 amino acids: CASSLLGRRNTEAFF. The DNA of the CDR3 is TGTGCCAGCAGCTTGCTGGGACGGAGGAACACTGAAGCTTTCTTT.

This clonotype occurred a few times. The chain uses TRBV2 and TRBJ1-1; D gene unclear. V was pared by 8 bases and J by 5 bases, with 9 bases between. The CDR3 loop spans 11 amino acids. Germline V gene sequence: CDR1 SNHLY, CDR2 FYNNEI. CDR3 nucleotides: TGTGCCAGCGGCATATGGACTGAAGCTTTCTTT. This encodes CASGIWTEAFF.

For the CDR3, the DNA is TGTGCCAGCAGTGCTACTAGCGGGAGTGGCGAGCAGTACTTC. Its protein is CASSATSGSGEQYF. The chain has TRBV2 and TRBJ2-7; 11 bases match TRBD2. This CDR3 has 14 amino acids. The V gene end was trimmed by 4 bases and the J gene end by 6 bases; junction bases not matched to a gene: 5. Germline V gene sequence: CDR1 SNHLY, CDR2 FYNNEI.

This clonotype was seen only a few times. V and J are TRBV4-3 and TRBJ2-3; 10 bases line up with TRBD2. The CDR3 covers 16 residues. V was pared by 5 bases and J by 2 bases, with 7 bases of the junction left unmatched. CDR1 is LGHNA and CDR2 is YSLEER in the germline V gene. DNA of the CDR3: TGCGCCAGCAGCTCTAGCGGGAGTGCTTCCACAGATACGCAGTATTTT. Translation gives CASSSSGSASTDTQYF.

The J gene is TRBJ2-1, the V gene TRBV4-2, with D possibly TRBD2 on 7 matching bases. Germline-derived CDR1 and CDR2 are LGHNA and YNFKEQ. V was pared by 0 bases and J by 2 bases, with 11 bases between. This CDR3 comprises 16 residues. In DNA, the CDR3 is TGTGCCAGCAGCCAAGAGGGAGGGACAACCTACAATGAGCAGTTCTTC. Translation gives CASSQEGGTTYNEQFF.

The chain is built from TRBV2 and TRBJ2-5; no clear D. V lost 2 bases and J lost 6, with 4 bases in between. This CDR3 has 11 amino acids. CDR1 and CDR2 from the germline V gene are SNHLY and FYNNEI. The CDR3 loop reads CASSEWQTQYF. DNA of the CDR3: TGTGCCAGCAGTGAATGGCAGACCCAGTACTTC. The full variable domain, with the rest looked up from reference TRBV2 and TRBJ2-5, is EPEVTQTPSHQVTQMGQEVILRCVPISNHLYFYWYRQILGQKVEFLVSFYNNEISEKSEIFDDQFSVERPDGSNFTLKIRSTKLEDSAMYFCASSEWQTQYFGPGTRLLVL.

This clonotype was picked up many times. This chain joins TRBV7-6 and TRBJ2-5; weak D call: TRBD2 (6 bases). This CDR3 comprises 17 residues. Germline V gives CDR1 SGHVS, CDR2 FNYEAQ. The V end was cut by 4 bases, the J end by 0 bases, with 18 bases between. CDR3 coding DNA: TGTGCCAGCAGCTCTCCCCCAACCGGGACTTACCAAGAGACCCAGTACTTC. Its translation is CASSSPPTGTYQETQYF. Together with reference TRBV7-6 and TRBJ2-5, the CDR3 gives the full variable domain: GAGVSQSPRYKVTKRGQDVALRCDPISGHVSLYWYRQALGQGPEFLTYFNYEAQQDKSGLPNDRFSAERPEGSISTLTIQRTEQRDSAMYRCASSSPPTGTYQETQYFGPGTRLLVL.

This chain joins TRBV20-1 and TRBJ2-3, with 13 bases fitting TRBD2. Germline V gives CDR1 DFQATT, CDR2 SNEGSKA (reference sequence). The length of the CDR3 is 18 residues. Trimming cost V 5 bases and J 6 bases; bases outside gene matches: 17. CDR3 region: CSALKRTSGGSGRDTQYF. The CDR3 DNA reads TGCAGTGCTTTAAAACGGACTAGCGGGGGTTCGGGTAGGGATACGCAGTATTTT.